The 20 T cell receptor beta chains below come from one sample, sequenced in a study of PD-1 blockade in classical Hodgkin lymphoma (dated by TCRdb to the early 2020s). In light of the paper, this sample's time point label describes: cycle 1 day 1 (C1D1), immediately before nivolumab initiation. Relapse after autologous stem cell transplantation had occurred in all trial patients, and cohorts A, B and C were distinguished by prior brentuximab vedotin exposure. Library construction relied on the immunoSEQ multiplex PCR assay. TCRdb mirrors the immuneACCESS table, restricted to in-frame sequences. Some clones are absent from its copies; in checked studies, under half trace to an unresolved V gene, and the reason for the others is unknown. For this sample there are around 45,000 clones; about 90% appear just once. The ten largest clonotypes hold roughly 9.7% of the sample. Sequenced material: peripheral blood mononuclear cells (PBMCs), taken at baseline. The receptors shown here come from a human donor with classical Hodgkin lymphoma.

This clone was detected once. V usage is TRBV7-2 and J usage is TRBJ2-7; the match to TRBD1 covers 8 bases. V trimming: 1 base; J trimming: 3 bases; junction bases outside the gene matches: 2. Germline CDR1 reads SGHTA; CDR2 reads FQGNSA. The length of the CDR3 is 14 residues. The CDR3 protein is CASSLGDRRYEQYF. CDR3 sequence (DNA): TGTGCCAGCAGCTTAGGGGACAGGCGCTACGAGCAGTACTTC.

The chain recombines TRBV19 with TRBJ2-7; D unresolved. Germline assignment: CDR1 LNHDA and CDR2 SQIVND (reference sequence). CDR3 length: 17 amino acids. The V end lost 2 bases, the J end lost 0 bases, and 17 bases lay between the germline ends. The CDR3 DNA reads as TGTGCCAGTAGTATATATACCCCGTTGGGGTACTCCTACGAGCAGTACTTC. Amino acids: CASSIYTPLGYSYEQYF.

V gene TRBV7-9 combines with J gene TRBJ2-7; 8 nucleotides match TRBD2. The CDR3 runs to 14 residues. With V trimmed by 5 bases and J by 3 bases, 6 bases remained unmatched. CDR1 is SEHNR and CDR2 is FQNEAQ in the germline V gene (reference sequence). The CDR3 reads CASSRPGGYYEQYF. The CDR3 nucleotides read TGTGCCAGCAGCCGACCGGGGGGGTACTACGAGCAGTACTTC.

This clone came up a few times. V is TRBV6-1 and J is TRBJ2-2; 12 bases align to TRBD2. The germline V gene encodes CDR1 MNHNS and CDR2 SASEGT. The CDR3 spans 15 residues. With 3 bases clipped from V and 5 bases from J, the junction kept 1 base outside the gene matches. The CDR3 protein is CASSETSGGTGELFF. CDR3 nucleotide sequence: TGTGCCAGCAGTGAGACTAGCGGGGGTACCGGGGAGCTGTTTTTT.

This rearrangement joins TRBV5-6 to TRBJ2-7; D not resolved. Trimming took off 3 bases at V and 1 base at J, with 14 bases between the two ends. The CDR3 is 15 amino acids. Germline loops: CDR1 SGHDT, CDR2 YYEEEE. The CDR3 nucleotides read TGTGCCAGCAGCTCGGTGCACGCCAGATCCTACGAGCAGTACTTC. This gives the protein CASSSVHARSYEQYF.

The V call is TRBV7-8, the J call TRBJ2-1; 7 bases map to TRBD1. CDR1 is SGHVS and CDR2 is FQNEAQ in the germline V gene. V gave up 4 bases and J gave up 7 bases; unmatched junction bases: 7. This CDR3 region has 14 residues. In DNA form, the CDR3 reads TGTGCCAGCAGCTCACACAGGGGTCTGAATGAGCAGTTCTTC. Protein product: CASSSHRGLNEQFF.

This rearrangement joins TRBV28 to TRBJ2-7; 9 bases are shared with TRBD1. CDR1 and CDR2 from the germline V gene are MDHEN and SYDVKM. The CDR3 extends over 16 amino acids. After removal of 6 bases from V and 4 bases from J, the junction contained 13 bases not matched to a gene. The CDR3 loop reads CASSFLKLTGGYEQYF. The CDR3 DNA follows: TGTGCCAGCAGCTTTCTCAAGCTGACAGGGGGATACGAGCAGTACTTC.

This CDR3 reads CASSPSDGTATYNEQFF. DNA for the CDR3: TGTGCCAGCAGTCCATCCGATGGGACAGCTACCTACAATGAGCAGTTCTTC. The V gene is TRBV27, the J gene TRBJ2-1; the match to TRBD1 covers 7 bases. Trimming took 5 bases from V and 2 from J; bases not matched to a gene: 12. CDR1 is MNHEY and CDR2 is SMNVEV in the germline V gene (reference sequence). The CDR3 totals 17 residues.

This clone is termed medium-sized. This chain uses TRBV7-9 with TRBJ2-2; 7 bases are shared with TRBD1. V was pared by 5 bases and J by 8 bases, with 2 bases of the junction left unmatched. CDR1 SEHNR and CDR2 FQNEAQ come from the germline V gene (reference sequence). The CDR3 loop spans 12 amino acids. The CDR3 sequence is CASSEQGGELFF. The CDR3 DNA reads as TGTGCCAGCAGCGAACAGGGGGGGGAGCTGTTTTTT.

The chain carries TRBV4-1 and TRBJ1-5; D ambiguous. The CDR3 is 13 amino acids. Trimming took 2 bases from V and 6 from J, leaving 8 bases between them. Germline lookup yields CDR1 MGHRA and CDR2 YSYEKL. DNA of the CDR3: TGCGCCAGCAGCCAATTATGGGGTCAGCCCCAGCATTTT. This gives the protein CASSQLWGQPQHF.

J is TRBJ2-5 and V is TRBV6-1; TRBD1 matches 10 bases. The CDR3 is 14 amino acids. The ends lost 4 bases at V and 5 bases at J; junction bases unmatched: 4. CDR1 is MNHNS and CDR2 is SASEGT in the germline V gene. DNA for the CDR3: TGTGCCAGCAGTGCGGGACAGGGGATGGAGACCCAGTACTTC. It translates to CASSAGQGMETQYF.

The chain is built from TRBV6-1 and TRBJ2-5; TRBD2 matches 7 bases. Trimming cost V 4 bases and J 3 bases; bases outside gene matches: 8. The CDR3 runs 15 residues. The germline CDR1 and CDR2 sequences are MNHNS and SASEGT. CDR3 nucleotide sequence: TGTGCCAGCAGTGGGGGGGGACGACAAGAAGAGACCCAGTACTTC. This encodes CASSGGGRQEETQYF.

The chain couples TRBV7-6 to TRBJ2-2; 7 bases map to TRBD2. Germline V gives CDR1 SGHVS, CDR2 FNYEAQ. The CDR3 has 17 amino acids. Trimming at V came to 0 bases and at J to 0 bases, leaving 4 bases not matched to a gene. CDR3 loop: CASSLAGGASNTGELFF. DNA for the CDR3: TGTGCCAGCAGCTTAGCGGGAGGGGCCTCGAACACCGGGGAGCTGTTTTTT.

In this sample, this clone turned up a few times. This chain links TRBV29-1 with TRBJ2-5; tentatively, D is TRBD1 (5 bases). CDR1 SQVTM and CDR2 ANQGSEA come from the germline V gene. Trimming stripped 3 bases from V and 5 bases from J, with 13 bases between. The length of the CDR3 is 13 residues. The DNA of the CDR3 is TGCAGCGTTGAGTCGGGTGGGGCCGAGACCCAGTACTTC. Its translation: CSVESGGAETQYF.

J is TRBJ2-7 and V is TRBV10-3; D is undetermined. V was clipped by 4 bases and J by 3 bases, with 10 bases between them. CDR3 length: 13 amino acids. Per germline, CDR1 ENHRY and CDR2 SYGVKD. The CDR3 protein is CAISAVQNYEQYF. CDR3 nucleotide sequence: TGTGCCATCAGTGCCGTACAGAACTACGAGCAGTACTTC.

This rearrangement joins TRBV4-3 to TRBJ2-2; no definite D call. The CDR3 is 16 amino acids. Trimming took 0 bases from V and 0 from J, leaving 8 bases between them. CDR1 LGHNA and CDR2 YSLEER come from the germline V gene. CDR3 DNA sequence: TGCGCCAGCAGCCAAGATCTTAGTACGAACACCGGGGAGCTGTTTTTT. Amino acid sequence: CASSQDLSTNTGELFF.

V and J are TRBV6-4 and TRBJ2-3; 12 bases align to TRBD1. Germline V lookup: CDR1 MRHNA, CDR2 SNTAGT. This CDR3 is built from 16 residues. With V trimmed by 6 bases and J by 4 bases, 8 bases remained unmatched. The chain's CDR3 is CASSQGGTGGADTQYF. CDR3 DNA: TGTGCCAGCAGCCAAGGGGGGACAGGGGGCGCAGATACGCAGTATTTT.

The chain employs TRBV19 and TRBJ1-4, with a possible D match to TRBD1 (5 bases). Trimming took 5 bases from V and 0 from J, leaving 7 bases between them. This CDR3 comprises 14 residues. Germline V gene sequence: CDR1 LNHDA, CDR2 SQIVND (reference sequence). The CDR3 DNA reads as TGTGCCAGTAGTTCAGGGCCAACTAATGAAAAACTGTTTTTT. Translating gives CASSSGPTNEKLFF.

In its sample, this clone was seen once. The chain has TRBV7-9 and TRBJ2-1; the match to TRBD2 covers 8 bases. The germline V gene has CDR1 SEHNR and CDR2 FQNEAQ (reference sequence). The length of the CDR3 is 17 residues. V was pared by 1 base and J by 2 bases, with 7 bases of the junction left unmatched. The chain's CDR3 is CASSLVGVTSAYNEQFF. The CDR3 bases are TGTGCCAGCAGCTTAGTGGGGGTGACTAGCGCCTACAATGAGCAGTTCTTC.

The chain couples TRBV18 to TRBJ2-7; 15 bases agree with TRBD2. CDR3 length: 17 residues. CDR1 is KGHSH, CDR2 LQKENI, per germline. V dropped 6 bases and J dropped 2; count of bases not matched to a gene: 8. The CDR3 DNA reads TGTGCCAGCTCGCCCGGGACTAGCGGGAGGTTCACCTACGAGCAGTACTTC. It yields the protein CASSPGTSGRFTYEQYF.